This TCR beta chain emerged from a study of regulatory T cells in long-lasting Graves disease. Study-wide results and limits: Samples came from peripheral blood alone, without thyroid tissue.

Both iRepertoire HTBI primers and Arm-PCR of CDR3 regions were used to build the TCR beta libraries. TCRdb reanalysed the multiplex PCR reads using MiXCR and keeps one entry per CDR3 protein. The table includes 350,000 to 500,000 distinct CDR3 sequences, around 13% detected once. As to this clonotype: Antigen unknown. An end of the junction does not agree with germline; a read error may underlie this.

As to time point: newly diagnosed GD, antithyroid drugs for less than 3 months. The authors made the TCR library using RNA they extracted from PBMCs. The patients were enrolled through endocrinology in Xi'an, China. The same specimen was also included in a second study, on T cells in Graves' hyperthyroidism and ophthalmopathy. In that study: During a first-round RT-PCR of the TCR CDR3, the HTBI primer set was used.

The TCR sequence derives from a woman aged 50 to 60 with Graves disease. The sample was peripheral blood mononuclear cells (PBMCs), taken at new diagnosis, from a patient treated with antithyroid drugs.

CDR3 residues: CVSKPTLGRRRSGNTIYF. The CDR3 nucleotides are TGTGTCAGCAAGCCGACACTGGGGAGGAGACGCTCTGGAAACACCATATATTTT. V usage is TRBV6-1 and J usage is TRBJ1-3; no reliable D call. Germline V gives CDR1 MNHNS, CDR2 SASEGT. This CDR3 has 18 residues.